The rows below give T cell receptor beta chains drawn from one sample of a study of T cell repertoires in cytomegalovirus infection. For these receptors, no antigen is known. A single record per CDR3 protein comes from TCRdb applying MiXCR to the reads. The sample shows more than 90,000 distinct CDR3 sequences, about a tenth of them seen only once. Sample: PBMCs, sequenced either directly or after in vitro stimulation (not recorded which). These receptor sequences come from a human donor in good health (CMV status not recorded). Some clones in this sample may be carry-over from other donors' samples. Both conserved end residues are part of each CDR3. A D gene is named only where the DNA matches it firmly. Rows give clone size only sometimes, using once, few, many, or a class for an expanded clone.

abundance	v_gene	d_gene	j_gene	CDR3nt	CDR3aa
many	TRBV4-2	TRBD2	TRBJ2-5	TGTGCCAGCAGCCAAGAGGACGGGGGGTCAAGAGGGACCCAGTACTTC	CASSQEDGGSRGTQYF
NA	TRBV6-5	TRBD2	TRBJ2-7	TGTGCCAGCAGATCCCGGGAGGCGAACGAGCAGTACTTC	CASRSREANEQYF
many	TRBV7-2	TRBD2	TRBJ2-5	TGTGCCAGCAGCTCTGGGGGACTAGCGGGAGAGACCCAGTACTTC	CASSSGGLAGETQYF
few	TRBV5-6	TRBD1	TRBJ2-7	TGTGCCAGCCGATCACTGGGACAGGGATCCTACGAGCAGTACTTC	CASRSLGQGSYEQYF
many	TRBV4-2	TRBD2	TRBJ2-2	TGTGCCAGCAGCCAAGATAGTCGGCGGGAGGGCCAAGCCGGGGAGCTGTTTTTT	CASSQDSRREGQAGELFF
many	TRBV7-2	TRBD1	TRBJ1-2	TGTGCCAGCAGCTCAAGACAGGGATGGGATGGCTACACCTTC	CASSSRQGWDGYTF
many	TRBV4-3	NA	TRBJ1-2	TGCGCCAGCAGCCAAGATCGGTCAGGGGTTTCCTATGGCTACACCTTC	CASSQDRSGVSYGYTF
NA	TRBV27	NA	TRBJ2-7	TGTGCCAGCAGTTTCGGAGCGGGCGCTAGGGAGCAGTACTTC	CASSFGAGAREQYF
many	TRBV12-5	TRBD2	TRBJ2-1	TGTGCTAGTGGTTTTCCGGGACTAGCGGAGAAGAGCTCCTACAATGAGCAGTTCTTC	CASGFPGLAEKSSYNEQFF
few	TRBV27	NA	TRBJ1-4	TGTGCCAGCAGTTTTAGGGGAGGAGAAAAACTGTTTTTT	CASSFRGGEKLFF
many	TRBV12-3/TRBV12-4	TRBD2	TRBJ2-3	TGTGCCAGCAGTGACCCGGCTACTAGCGGAAGTAACACAGATACGCAGTATTTT	CASSDPATSGSNTDTQYF
many	TRBV4-1	NA	TRBJ1-6	TGCGCCAGCAGCCAAGCCTTTGCAGCGAATAATTCACCCCTCCACTTT	CASSQAFAANNSPLHF
many	TRBV28	TRBD2	TRBJ2-2	TGTGCCAGCAGCCTAGCGGATTCGAACACCGGGGAGCTGTTTTTT	CASSLADSNTGELFF
few	TRBV6-5	NA	TRBJ2-7	TGTGCCAGCATCCGGGGGCAGGGAGGCGACGAGCAGTACTTC	CASIRGQGGDEQYF
few	TRBV2	TRBD2	TRBJ2-5	TGTGCCAGCACCGTCGGTCTAGCGGGAGAGTGGCAAGAGACCCAGTACTTC	CASTVGLAGEWQETQYF
few	TRBV19	NA	TRBJ2-7	TGTGCCAGTAGTATCGGGCAGGGGCTACACGAGCAGTACTTC	CASSIGQGLHEQYF
NA	TRBV11-2	TRBD2	TRBJ2-3	TGTGCCAGCAGCTTAGGGACGGGGGGGGATACGCAGTATTTT	CASSLGTGGDTQYF
NA	TRBV7-2	NA	TRBJ1-5	TGTGCCAGCAGCCGTAACGATGGACCACAGCATTTT	CASSRNDGPQHF
many	TRBV7-2	NA	TRBJ2-3	TGTGCCAGCAGCCTCCTAACCACAGATACGCAGTATTTT	CASSLLTTDTQYF
many	TRBV7-2	NA	TRBJ2-5	TGTGCCAGCAGCTCTGCCCTCCGGGACGGAAAAGAGACCCAGTACTTC	CASSSALRDGKETQYF
many	TRBV7-2	TRBD2	TRBJ2-1	TGTGCCAGCAGCCTAGCGGCCTACAATGAGCAGTTCTTC	CASSLAAYNEQFF
many	TRBV7-9	NA	TRBJ2-1	TGTGCCAGCAGCCGAGACAGTTTTATGAGCGGTTCGGAGTTCTTC	CASSRDSFMSGSEFF
few	TRBV25-1	TRBD1	TRBJ2-7	TGTGCCAGCAGTGCTCTCCGACAGGGGGCATACGAGCAGTACTTC	CASSALRQGAYEQYF
few	TRBV27	TRBD1	TRBJ1-2	TGTGCCAGCAACCCTAGCCGGACAGGGGAAGGCTACACCTTC	CASNPSRTGEGYTF
few	TRBV4-1	NA	TRBJ1-2	TGCGCCAGCAGCCAAGACCCAGGGGACTATGGCTACACCTTC	CASSQDPGDYGYTF
NA	TRBV18	NA	TRBJ2-3	TGTGCCAGCTCACCAATAGGCGATACGCAGTATTTT	CASSPIGDTQYF
many	TRBV12-5	TRBD1	TRBJ1-4	TGTGCTAGTGGTTTGACGCGGGGACAGGTGAATGAAAAACTGTTTTTT	CASGLTRGQVNEKLFF
many	TRBV7-2	NA	TRBJ2-3	TGTGCCAGCAGCTTAGCGGTAGGAACAGATACGCAGTATTTT	CASSLAVGTDTQYF
few	TRBV4-3	NA	TRBJ2-6	TGCGCCAGCAGCCCCCAAATAGCCGCCGGCGGGGCCAACGTCCTGACTTTC	CASSPQIAAGGANVLTF
many	TRBV2	TRBD2	TRBJ2-3	TGTGCCAGCACTGGGACTAGCGGGACCACAGATACGCAGTATTTT	CASTGTSGTTDTQYF
NA	TRBV29-1	NA	TRBJ1-1	TGCAGCGTTGGAAGGGTGAACACTGAAGCTTTCTTT	CSVGRVNTEAFF
many	TRBV27	NA	TRBJ1-1	TGTGCCAGCAGGGTAAGATTGAACACTGAAGCTTTCTTT	CASRVRLNTEAFF
many	TRBV12-3/TRBV12-4	NA	TRBJ1-2	TGTGCCAGCAGTTCCACCGGGGCCACCTATGGCTACACCTTC	CASSSTGATYGYTF
few	TRBV4-1	TRBD2	TRBJ2-1	TGCGCCAGCAGCCAACGGACTAGCGGTACTACCGAGCAGTTCTTC	CASSQRTSGTTEQFF
NA	TRBV6-2/TRBV6-3	NA	TRBJ2-1	TGTGCCAGCAGTTTGCGTAGGGGAGTTCCGTTCTTC	CASSLRRGVPFF
NA	TRBV6-1	TRBD2	TRBJ2-2	TGTGCCAGCAGTACTAGCGGGAGCCCCGGGGAGCTGTTTTTT	CASSTSGSPGELFF
many	TRBV7-2	TRBD1	TRBJ2-7	TGTGCCAGCAGCTCCGGGCCGGGACAGGGTTTCTACGAGCAGTACTTC	CASSSGPGQGFYEQYF
many	TRBV7-9	NA	TRBJ2-1	TGTGCCAGCAGCTCTCCGACAGATTCAAATGAGCAGTTCTTC	CASSSPTDSNEQFF
many	TRBV6-5	NA	TRBJ2-7	TGTGCCAGCAGTTACTCGAGGGACGGAATCTACGAGCAGTACTTC	CASSYSRDGIYEQYF
many	TRBV7-9	TRBD2	TRBJ2-3	TGTGCCAGCAGACACGTCAAGGGACTAGCGGGAGTAGATACGCAGTATTTT	CASRHVKGLAGVDTQYF
NA	TRBV20-1	NA	TRBJ1-2	TGCAGTGCTAGAGAGTTTGGGGTGGATGGCTACACCTTC	CSAREFGVDGYTF